Reported below is one TCR beta chain. After removal of 6 bases from V and 2 bases from J, the junction contained 9 bases not matched to a gene. CDR3 length equals 15 residues. Per the germline V gene, CDR1 is SNHLY and CDR2 is FYNNEI. The repertoire was sequenced with immunoSEQ multiplex PCR; TCRdb's copy has only in-frame clones and lacks some. The sample holds about 56,000 clones, around nine tenths seen once. This record belongs to a study of cytomegalovirus exposure and HLA in healthy donors. The TCR originated in a man aged 18 to 30 in good health and CMV-seronegative. This chain links TRBV2 with TRBJ2-7; TRBD2 matches 8 bases. Sequencing used PBMCs. The CDR3 bases are TGTGCCAGCAGGGATATGGTAGCGGGACCCTACGAGCAGTACTTC. Translating it yields CASRDMVAGPYEQYF.